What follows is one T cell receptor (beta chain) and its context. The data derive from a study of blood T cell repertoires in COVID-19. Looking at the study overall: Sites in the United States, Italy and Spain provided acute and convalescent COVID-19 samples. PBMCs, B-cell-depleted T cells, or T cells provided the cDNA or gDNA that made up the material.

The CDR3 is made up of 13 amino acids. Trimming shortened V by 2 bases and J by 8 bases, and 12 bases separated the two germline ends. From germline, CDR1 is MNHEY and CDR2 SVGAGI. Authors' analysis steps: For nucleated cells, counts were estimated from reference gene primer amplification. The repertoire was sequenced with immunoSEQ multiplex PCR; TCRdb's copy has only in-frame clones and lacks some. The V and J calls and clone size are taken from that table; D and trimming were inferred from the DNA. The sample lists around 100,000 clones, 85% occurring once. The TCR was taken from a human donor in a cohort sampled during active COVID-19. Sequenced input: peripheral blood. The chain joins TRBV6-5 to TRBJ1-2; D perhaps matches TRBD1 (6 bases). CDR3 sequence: CASSYGQGKGYTF. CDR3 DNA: TGTGCCAGCAGTTACGGTCAGGGGAAGGGCTACACCTTC.